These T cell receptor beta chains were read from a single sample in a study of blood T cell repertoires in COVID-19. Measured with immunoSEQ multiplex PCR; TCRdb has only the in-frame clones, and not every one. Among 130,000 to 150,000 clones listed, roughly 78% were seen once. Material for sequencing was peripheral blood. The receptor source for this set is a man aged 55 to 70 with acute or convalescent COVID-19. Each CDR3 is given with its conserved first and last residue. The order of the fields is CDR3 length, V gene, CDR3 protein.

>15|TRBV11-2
CASSLAGGGADTQYF
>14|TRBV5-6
CASSTGQGPYGYTF
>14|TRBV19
CASSISVRDTEAFF
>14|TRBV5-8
CASSRTGFNYGYTF
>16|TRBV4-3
CASSDKSGRVSGELFF
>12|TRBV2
CASTLGNQPQHF
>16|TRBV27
CASSIPESSYNSPLHF
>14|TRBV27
CASSRQASGEKLFF
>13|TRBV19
CASSPTGGYGYTF
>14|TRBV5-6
CASSLGTRGQPQHF